The rows below give T cell receptor beta chains drawn from one sample of a study of Ad26.COV2.S vaccination and SARS-CoV-2 variants. Here immunoSEQ multiplex PCR was the method, and the copy in TCRdb shows in-frame clones only, minus some. The sample yields a few hundred thousand clones, approximately 92% seen once. The specimen was peripheral blood, collected in a trial of Ad26.COV2.S vaccine versus placebo. The receptors here all came from a person between 18 and 65 years old who received the Ad26.COV2.S COVID-19 vaccine or a placebo. Both conserved end residues are part of each CDR3. The D gene is left open where the match is weak. Rows give clone size only sometimes, using once, few, many, or a class for an expanded clone.

TRBJ2-1,TRBD2,NA,TRBV18,16,CASSPPALAGSSEQFF,TGTGCCAGCTCACCACCGGCACTAGCGGGGAGTAGTGAGCAGTTCTTC
TRBJ1-2,TRBD1,NA,TRBV28,13,CASSFRDRNGYTF,TGTGCCAGCAGTTTCCGGGACAGAAATGGCTACACCTTC
TRBJ1-1,NA,few,TRBV20-1,10,CSASQDEAFF,TGCAGTGCTAGTCAAGATGAAGCTTTCTTT
TRBJ1-2,TRBD1,NA,TRBV3-1/TRBV3-2,16,CASTNHRDREQYGYTF,TGTGCCAGCACGAATCACCGGGACAGGGAACAGTATGGCTACACCTTC
TRBJ2-6,NA,NA,TRBV19,15,CASAISSTGANVLTF,TGTGCCAGTGCTATATCCTCTACTGGGGCCAACGTCCTGACTTTC
TRBJ2-7,NA,NA,TRBV4-3,15,CASSQDPTGAYEQYF,TGCGCCAGCAGCCAAGATCCGACAGGCGCCTACGAGCAGTACTTC
TRBJ2-1,NA,NA,TRBV4-3,16,CASSQVVLRGANEQFF,TGCGCCAGCAGCCAAGTAGTTCTTCGGGGGGCGAATGAGCAGTTCTTC
TRBJ2-7,TRBD1,NA,TRBV27,16,CASSLSSRTGGYEQYF,TGTGCCAGCAGTTTATCCTCGCGGACAGGGGGCTACGAGCAGTACTTC
TRBJ1-3,NA,NA,TRBV24-1,15,CATSDSGTDGNTIYF,TGTGCCACCAGTGATAGTGGGACGGATGGAAACACCATATATTTT
TRBJ1-3,NA,NA,TRBV19,14,CASSYMASGNTIYF,TGTGCCAGTAGTTATATGGCTTCTGGAAACACCATATATTTT
TRBJ1-2,TRBD1,NA,TRBV6-5,16,CASSYSAGQGVHGYTF,TGTGCCAGCAGTTACTCGGCGGGACAGGGGGTGCATGGCTACACCTTC
TRBJ1-1,NA,NA,TRBV14,14,CASSPFGRSTEAFF,TGTGCCAGCAGCCCCTTTGGACGGAGCACTGAAGCTTTCTTT
TRBJ2-7,NA,NA,TRBV7-9,14,CASSGSGASYEQYF,TGTGCCAGCAGCGGATCCGGGGCCTCCTACGAGCAGTACTTC
TRBJ1-3,NA,NA,TRBV11-3,16,CASSLDMTLGGNTIYF,TGTGCCAGCAGCTTGGACATGACATTAGGGGGAAACACCATATATTTT
TRBJ2-1,TRBD2,NA,TRBV18,16,CASSRFSSGVYNEQFF,TGTGCCAGCTCACGCTTTTCTAGCGGGGTCTACAATGAGCAGTTCTTC
TRBJ2-1,NA,NA,TRBV28,17,CASSFIDRLGSYNEQFF,TGTGCCAGCAGTTTTATTGACCGACTCGGCTCCTACAATGAGCAGTTCTTC
TRBJ1-1,TRBD1,NA,TRBV18,17,CASSPPRGTGANTEAFF,TGTGCCAGCTCACCACCGAGGGGGACAGGGGCCAACACTGAAGCTTTCTTT
TRBJ1-2,NA,NA,TRBV6-5,13,CASSYGAGDGYTF,TGTGCCAGCAGTTACGGGGCAGGGGATGGCTACACCTTC
TRBJ2-1,NA,NA,TRBV21-1,15,CASSPTRKTLNEQFF,TGTGCCAGCAGCCCGACTAGGAAAACTCTCAATGAGCAGTTCTTC
TRBJ1-1,NA,NA,TRBV3-1/TRBV3-2,12,CASSHGRTEAFF,TGTGCCAGCAGCCACGGACGGACTGAAGCTTTCTTT
TRBJ2-2,NA,NA,TRBV7-2,15,CASSFPGGAGGELFF,TGTGCCAGCAGCTTTCCCGGGGGCGCTGGCGGGGAGCTGTTTTTT
TRBJ2-3,NA,NA,TRBV5-1,16,CASSYTPDRFTDTQYF,TGCGCCAGCAGTTACACACCGGACAGATTCACAGATACGCAGTATTTT
TRBJ1-3,NA,NA,TRBV3-1/TRBV3-2,15,CASSQEGLPGNTIYF,TGTGCCAGCAGCCAAGAGGGGCTCCCTGGAAACACCATATATTTT
TRBJ2-2,NA,NA,TRBV30,15,CAWKSSLVEVGELFF,TGTGCCTGGAAATCGTCCCTAGTTGAGGTCGGGGAGCTGTTTTTT
TRBJ2-3,TRBD1,NA,TRBV5-4,16,CASSAVGQGVADTQYF,TGTGCCAGCAGCGCGGTGGGGCAGGGGGTAGCGGATACGCAGTATTTT
TRBJ2-3,TRBD1,NA,TRBV7-9,14,CASSLGQGTDTQYF,TGTGCCAGCAGCCTGGGACAGGGCACAGATACGCAGTATTTT
TRBJ2-5,NA,NA,TRBV18,14,CASSPVGGLETQYF,TGTGCCAGCTCCCCTGTGGGGGGGCTGGAGACCCAGTACTTC
TRBJ2-2,NA,NA,TRBV7-6,17,CASSPARLDWGTGELFF,TGTGCCAGCAGCCCCGCCCGACTAGATTGGGGAACCGGGGAGCTGTTTTTT
TRBJ1-5,TRBD1,NA,TRBV7-8,16,CASSSPGQASNQPQHF,TGTGCCAGCAGCTCTCCGGGACAGGCTAGCAATCAGCCCCAGCATTTT
TRBJ1-5,TRBD1,NA,TRBV9,14,CASSPGTDNQPQHF,TGTGCCAGCAGCCCCGGGACAGACAATCAGCCCCAGCATTTT
TRBJ2-5,NA,NA,TRBV25-1,15,CASSESGTGKETQYF,TGTGCCAGCAGTGAATCAGGAACAGGGAAGGAGACCCAGTACTTC
TRBJ2-7,TRBD2,NA,TRBV30,15,CAWSAGLSGAHEQYF,TGTGCCTGGAGTGCTGGACTAAGCGGGGCCCACGAGCAGTACTTC
TRBJ2-1,TRBD2,NA,TRBV18,17,CASSPPGLAGGPNEQFF,TGTGCCAGCTCACCTCCAGGACTAGCGGGGGGGCCAAATGAGCAGTTCTTC
TRBJ2-6,NA,NA,TRBV7-2,18,CASSSTWGDLAGANVLTF,TGTGCCAGCAGCTCGACGTGGGGGGATCTGGCTGGGGCCAACGTCCTGACTTTC
TRBJ1-5,NA,once,TRBV19,13,CASSTRLNQPQHF,TGTGCCAGTAGTACCAGGTTGAATCAGCCCCAGCATTTT
TRBJ1-5,TRBD1,NA,TRBV28,14,CASRIQGRNQPQHF,TGTGCCAGCAGAATACAGGGGCGTAATCAGCCCCAGCATTTT
TRBJ2-2,TRBD1,once,TRBV27,18,CASSPPTAGTGSPGELFF,TGTGCCAGCAGTCCCCCGACCGCCGGGACAGGGTCCCCCGGGGAGCTGTTTTTT
TRBJ1-1,NA,NA,TRBV9,15,CASSAYRVSNTEAFF,TGTGCCAGCAGCGCCTACAGGGTTTCGAACACTGAAGCTTTCTTT
TRBJ1-4,NA,NA,TRBV5-1,15,CASSLALGGNEKLFF,TGCGCCAGCAGCTTGGCTTTGGGGGGAAACGAAAAACTGTTTTTT
TRBJ2-3,NA,NA,TRBV2,13,CASSAGVTDTQYF,TGTGCCAGCAGTGCTGGAGTCACAGATACGCAGTATTTT
TRBJ1-1,TRBD1,NA,TRBV18,15,CASSPGTAQNTEAFF,TGTGCCAGCTCCCCCGGGACAGCTCAGAACACTGAAGCTTTCTTT
TRBJ1-4,NA,NA,TRBV5-1,14,CASSRTESQEKLFF,TGCGCCAGCAGCCGGACGGAGTCCCAAGAAAAACTGTTTTTT
TRBJ1-3,NA,NA,TRBV27,14,CASWTLGSGNTIYF,TGTGCCAGCTGGACCTTGGGGTCCGGAAACACCATATATTTT
TRBJ2-7,NA,NA,TRBV3-1/TRBV3-2,11,CASSQVGEQYF,TGTGCCAGCAGCCAAGTGGGGGAGCAGTACTTC
TRBJ2-1,NA,NA,TRBV25-1,14,CASLQQGPYNEQFF,TGTGCCAGCCTTCAACAGGGACCTTACAATGAGCAGTTCTTC
TRBJ2-7,NA,NA,TRBV11-2,14,CATALIGRRDEQYF,TGTGCCACCGCCCTTATAGGACGACGTGACGAGCAGTACTTC
TRBJ1-1,TRBD1,NA,TRBV3-1/TRBV3-2,14,CASSPTGANTEAFF,TGTGCCAGCAGCCCGACAGGGGCCAACACTGAAGCTTTCTTT
TRBJ2-3,NA,NA,TRBV5-4,19,CASSLQAQRRTLSTDTQYF,TGTGCCAGCAGCTTGCAGGCCCAGAGGAGGACCCTAAGCACAGATACGCAGTATTTT
TRBJ2-1,TRBD2,NA,TRBV28,15,CASSPSPGGYNEQFF,TGTGCCAGCAGTCCTTCGCCGGGGGGGTACAATGAGCAGTTCTTC
TRBJ2-1,NA,NA,TRBV5-1,15,CASSLAIGAGNEQFF,TGCGCCAGCAGCTTGGCCATAGGGGCGGGGAATGAGCAGTTCTTC
TRBJ1-2,NA,few,TRBV7-9,17,CASSLVPVSPREYGYTF,TGTGCCAGCAGCTTGGTGCCTGTCTCCCCTAGGGAGTATGGCTACACCTTC
TRBJ2-3,TRBD1,NA,TRBV19,15,CASSPRDRITDTQYF,TGTGCCAGTAGTCCCCGGGACAGGATCACAGATACGCAGTATTTT
TRBJ2-5,NA,NA,TRBV7-9,12,CASSLGSGNQYF,TGTGCCAGCAGCTTAGGCTCGGGCAATCAGTACTTC
TRBJ2-3,TRBD2,NA,TRBV30,11,CAWSSSGGPYF,TGTGCCTGGAGCTCCAGCGGGGGGCCGTATTTT